This is a list of T cell receptor beta chains from one sample in a study of T cells in Graves' hyperthyroidism and ophthalmopathy. TCRdb re-called the multiplex PCR reads with MiXCR, one entry per CDR3 protein. The sample yields hundreds of thousands of distinct CDR3 sequences, about 45% seen once. The sample comprised peripheral blood or thyroid tissue (not recorded which). These receptor sequences come from an adult man with Graves' disease, either hyperthyroidism or ophthalmopathy (not recorded which). The CDR3 runs from the conserved cysteine through the conserved F or W. The D gene is left open where the match is weak. Size is stated for part of the rows, as once, few or many counts, or as a class when the clone is expanded.

CDR3 length: 15; V gene: TRBV24-1; J gene: TRBJ2-7; clone size: few; D gene: TRBD2; CDR3 DNA: TGTGCCAGCAGGGGTGAGCGGGAGGGCCCGCTCGAGCAGTACTTC; CDR3 protein: CASRGEREGPLEQYF
CDR3 length: 13; V gene: TRBV7-9; J gene: TRBJ1-5; clone size: few; D gene: -; CDR3 DNA: TGTGCCAGCAGCCTGCAGTTAAGTCAGCCCCAGCATTTT; CDR3 protein: CASSLQLSQPQHF
CDR3 length: 14; V gene: TRBV24-1; J gene: TRBJ1-2; clone size: -; D gene: -; CDR3 DNA: TGTGCCACCAGTGATTTCGACAGCAGCTATGGCTACACCTTC; CDR3 protein: CATSDFDSSYGYTF
CDR3 length: 14; V gene: TRBV12-3/TRBV12-4; J gene: TRBJ2-7; clone size: -; D gene: -; CDR3 DNA: TGTGCCAGCAGTTTATCGACGGCAGCCTACGAGCAGTACTTC; CDR3 protein: CASSLSTAAYEQYF
CDR3 length: 14; V gene: TRBV7-9; J gene: TRBJ1-2; clone size: many; D gene: -; CDR3 DNA: TGTGCCAGCAGCCGAGGAGGGGTGAGCCATGGCTACACCTTC; CDR3 protein: CASSRGGVSHGYTF
CDR3 length: 14; V gene: TRBV10-2; J gene: TRBJ1-4; clone size: many; D gene: -; CDR3 DNA: TGCGCCAGCAGCCCCCAGAGCAGGGGTGAAAAACTGTTTTTT; CDR3 protein: CASSPQSRGEKLFF
CDR3 length: 15; V gene: TRBV7-8; J gene: TRBJ2-5; clone size: -; D gene: TRBD1; CDR3 DNA: TGTGCCAGCACTAATCCGACAGGGGCCGGCGAGACCCAGTACTTC; CDR3 protein: CASTNPTGAGETQYF
CDR3 length: 12; V gene: TRBV19; J gene: TRBJ1-2; clone size: many; D gene: -; CDR3 DNA: TGTGCCAGTAGTATAAGTCGTTATGGCTACACCTTC; CDR3 protein: CASSISRYGYTF
CDR3 length: 17; V gene: TRBV7-8; J gene: TRBJ1-2; clone size: -; D gene: -; CDR3 DNA: TGTGCCAGCAGCTTAGGGGAGATGGAAGGGAGGATCTATGGCTACACCTTC; CDR3 protein: CASSLGEMEGRIYGYTF
CDR3 length: 13; V gene: TRBV7-9; J gene: TRBJ1-3; clone size: many; D gene: -; CDR3 DNA: TGTGCCAGCAGAGGGGGATCTGGAAACACCATATATTTT; CDR3 protein: CASRGGSGNTIYF
CDR3 length: 14; V gene: TRBV6-1; J gene: TRBJ1-2; clone size: -; D gene: -; CDR3 DNA: TGTGCCAGCAGTGAAGCGTACAGTGCCTATGGCTACACCTTC; CDR3 protein: CASSEAYSAYGYTF
CDR3 length: 15; V gene: TRBV9; J gene: TRBJ1-5; clone size: -; D gene: -; CDR3 DNA: TGTGCCAGCACCCAAGACAGTTTCTACAATCAGCCCCAGCATTTT; CDR3 protein: CASTQDSFYNQPQHF
CDR3 length: 14; V gene: TRBV7-9; J gene: TRBJ1-3; clone size: -; D gene: TRBD1; CDR3 DNA: TGTGCCAGCAGCTTCCGGGACAGGGAAGGCACCATATATTTT; CDR3 protein: CASSFRDREGTIYF
CDR3 length: 13; V gene: TRBV29-1; J gene: TRBJ1-2; clone size: -; D gene: TRBD1; CDR3 DNA: TGCAGCGGGGAACGACAGGGCTCACGGGGCTACACCTTC; CDR3 protein: CSGERQGSRGYTF
CDR3 length: 11; V gene: TRBV29-1; J gene: TRBJ2-7; clone size: -; D gene: -; CDR3 DNA: TGCAGCGTTGGGAGTAAGGGCGAGCAGTACTTC; CDR3 protein: CSVGSKGEQYF
CDR3 length: 13; V gene: TRBV29-1; J gene: TRBJ2-5; clone size: many; D gene: TRBD1; CDR3 DNA: TGCAGCGTTGGGACAGGGGGCACGGAGACCCAGTACTTC; CDR3 protein: CSVGTGGTETQYF
CDR3 length: 12; V gene: TRBV10-3; J gene: TRBJ1-2; clone size: -; D gene: -; CDR3 DNA: TGTGCCATCAGTGTACTAGGGTGGGGCTACACCTTC; CDR3 protein: CAISVLGWGYTF
CDR3 length: 15; V gene: TRBV25-1; J gene: TRBJ1-3; clone size: -; D gene: -; CDR3 DNA: TGTGCCAGCAGTGAATGGGGGGCATCAGGAAACACCATATATTTT; CDR3 protein: CASSEWGASGNTIYF
CDR3 length: 15; V gene: TRBV15; J gene: TRBJ1-2; clone size: many; D gene: -; CDR3 DNA: TGTGCCACCAGCAGAGATCCGGGGACAAGCTATGGCTACACCTTC; CDR3 protein: CATSRDPGTSYGYTF
CDR3 length: 12; V gene: TRBV7-9; J gene: TRBJ1-2; clone size: -; D gene: -; CDR3 DNA: TGTGCCAGCAGCTTTAGCTTGGGAGCCTACACCTTC; CDR3 protein: CASSFSLGAYTF
CDR3 length: 13; V gene: TRBV29-1; J gene: TRBJ1-1; clone size: -; D gene: -; CDR3 DNA: TGCAGCGTTGAATATGGGGCAGGGACTGAAGCTTTCTTT; CDR3 protein: CSVEYGAGTEAFF
CDR3 length: 15; V gene: TRBV7-9; J gene: TRBJ1-1; clone size: -; D gene: -; CDR3 DNA: TGTGCCAGCAGCCCATTACAGGGCGTGAACACTGAAGCTTTCTTT; CDR3 protein: CASSPLQGVNTEAFF
CDR3 length: 13; V gene: TRBV3-1; J gene: TRBJ1-2; clone size: -; D gene: -; CDR3 DNA: TGTGCCAGCAGCCAAGGAATTAACTATGGCTACACCTTC; CDR3 protein: CASSQGINYGYTF
CDR3 length: 16; V gene: TRBV29-1; J gene: TRBJ1-2; clone size: few; D gene: -; CDR3 DNA: TGCAGCGTTGAGGTTTATACGACAGATAAAGGCTATGGCTACACCTTC; CDR3 protein: CSVEVYTTDKGYGYTF
CDR3 length: 14; V gene: TRBV29-1; J gene: TRBJ2-6; clone size: -; D gene: -; CDR3 DNA: TGCAGCGTTGAAGATCCATCTGGGGCCAACGTCCTGACTTTC; CDR3 protein: CSVEDPSGANVLTF
CDR3 length: 15; V gene: TRBV24-1; J gene: TRBJ2-5; clone size: many; D gene: -; CDR3 DNA: TGTGCCACCAGTGAATCTACTACTAGTCTCGAGACCCAGTACTTC; CDR3 protein: CATSESTTSLETQYF
CDR3 length: 12; V gene: TRBV7-9; J gene: TRBJ2-7; clone size: many; D gene: -; CDR3 DNA: TGTGCCAGCAGCTTAGCTGGGGACGAGCAGTACTTC; CDR3 protein: CASSLAGDEQYF
CDR3 length: 15; V gene: TRBV4-1; J gene: TRBJ1-2; clone size: -; D gene: -; CDR3 DNA: TGCGCCAGCAGCCAAGAGGGCAGAGAGCCCTATGGCTACACCTTC; CDR3 protein: CASSQEGREPYGYTF
CDR3 length: 14; V gene: TRBV7-8; J gene: TRBJ2-7; clone size: many; D gene: TRBD1; CDR3 DNA: TGTGCCAGCAGCCTGGGACAGGTGTCCTACGAGCAGTACTTC; CDR3 protein: CASSLGQVSYEQYF
CDR3 length: 14; V gene: TRBV19; J gene: TRBJ1-1; clone size: few; D gene: -; CDR3 DNA: TGTGCCAGTAGAATTCGCGGGGGCAACACTGAAGCTTTCTTT; CDR3 protein: CASRIRGGNTEAFF
CDR3 length: 16; V gene: TRBV11-2; J gene: TRBJ2-5; clone size: few; D gene: TRBD2; CDR3 DNA: TGTGCCAGCAGCTTAGGAAGGGGCAGCGGGATCGAGACCCAGTACTTC; CDR3 protein: CASSLGRGSGIETQYF
CDR3 length: 15; V gene: TRBV5-1; J gene: TRBJ1-5; clone size: -; D gene: TRBD1; CDR3 DNA: TGCGCCAGCAGCTTGGGGGACAGGGTCTATCAGCCCCAGCATTTT; CDR3 protein: CASSLGDRVYQPQHF
CDR3 length: 13; V gene: TRBV7-9; J gene: TRBJ1-1; clone size: few; D gene: -; CDR3 DNA: TGTGCCAGCAGCGTTTTGGCAAACACTGAAGCTTTCTTT; CDR3 protein: CASSVLANTEAFF
CDR3 length: 13; V gene: TRBV29-1; J gene: TRBJ1-1; clone size: -; D gene: TRBD1; CDR3 DNA: TGCAGCGGGGGACAGGGAACGAACACTGAAGCTTTCTTT; CDR3 protein: CSGGQGTNTEAFF